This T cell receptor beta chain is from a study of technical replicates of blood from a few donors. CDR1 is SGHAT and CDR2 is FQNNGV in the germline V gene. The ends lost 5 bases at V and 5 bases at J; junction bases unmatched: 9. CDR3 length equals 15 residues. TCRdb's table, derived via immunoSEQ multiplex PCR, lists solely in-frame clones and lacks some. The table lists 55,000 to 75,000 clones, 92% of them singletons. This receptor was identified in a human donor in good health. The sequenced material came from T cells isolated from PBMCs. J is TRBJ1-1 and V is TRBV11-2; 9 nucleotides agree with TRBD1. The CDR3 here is CASSTAGTGQTEAFF. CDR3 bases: TGTGCCAGCAGCACCGCCGGGACAGGGCAGACTGAAGCTTTCTTT.